This T cell receptor beta chain was captured by sequencing in a study of blood T cells in healthy people across ages. Looking at the study overall: Per two T cells, template switching captured roughly one barcoded beta molecule.

Approximately 10 milliliters was the volume of peripheral blood drawn from each donor. PCR was performed a second time for 7 to 11 cycles using a sample-barcoded 5' primer and a J-beta primer mix. A 12-random-nucleotide template-switch adaptor tagged each cDNA molecule. TCRdb reprocessed the 5' RACE reads with MiXCR, giving one entry per CDR3 protein. The sample yields approximately 1.5 million distinct CDR3 sequences, about 35% seen once. The receptor's source is a woman aged 25 to 39 in good health. Sequenced sample: blood.

The chain's CDR3 is CSASPGQSYEQYF. In DNA form, the CDR3 reads TGCAGTGCTAGTCCCGGACAGAGCTACGAGCAGTACTTC. The genes are TRBV20-1 and TRBJ2-5; D might be TRBD1 (6 bases). The end of the DNA is better explained by TRBJ2-7, so the J call may be wrong. The CDR3 runs 13 residues. Germline V gene lookup returns CDR1 DFQATT and CDR2 SNEGSKA (reference sequence).